Listed here are 3 T cell receptor beta chains from one sample, sequenced in a study of blood T cell repertoires in COVID-19. The table came from immunoSEQ multiplex PCR; TCRdb's copy has only in-frame clones and leaves some out. The table has some 20,000 clones, 85% seen once. The source material was peripheral blood. Receptors were obtained from a man older than 75 with acute or convalescent COVID-19.

This clone was recorded only once. The J gene is TRBJ2-7, the V gene TRBV7-3, with D possibly matching TRBD1 (5 bases). CDR3 length equals 13 residues. Per the germline V gene, CDR1 is SGHTA and CDR2 is FQGTGA. The ends were cut back, 3 bases at V and 6 bases at J, with 12 bases in the middle. The CDR3 DNA reads TGTGCCAGCAGCTTCCGAGACAGATCCGAGCAGTACTTC. Amino acids: CASSFRDRSEQYF.

The V call is TRBV2, the J call TRBJ1-4; unclear D gene. V lost 1 base to trimming and J lost 3 bases, with 9 bases between them. Germline CDR1 SNHLY, CDR2 FYNNEI. The CDR3 loop spans 15 amino acids. The DNA of the CDR3 is TGTGCCAGCAGTGAAGTTAGGACTTCTAATGAAAAACTGTTTTTT. Amino acids: CASSEVRTSNEKLFF. The full variable domain, its missing parts supplied by reference TRBV2 and TRBJ1-4, is EPEVTQTPSHQVTQMGQEVILRCVPISNHLYFYWYRQILGQKVEFLVSFYNNEISEKSEIFDDQFSVERPDGSNFTLKIRSTKLEDSAMYFCASSEVRTSNEKLFFGSGTQLSVL.

This chain uses TRBV4-2 with TRBJ2-7; D possibly corresponds to TRBD2 (6 bases). There are 15 residues in the CDR3. V shed 8 bases and J shed 6 bases, with 23 bases lying between them. Looked up from germline, CDR1 is LGHNA and CDR2 is YNFKEQ. The CDR3 DNA reads TGTGCCAGCGGTCTTGACGGGGGAGGTAGTCGCGAGCAGTACTTC. Translation: CASGLDGGGSREQYF.